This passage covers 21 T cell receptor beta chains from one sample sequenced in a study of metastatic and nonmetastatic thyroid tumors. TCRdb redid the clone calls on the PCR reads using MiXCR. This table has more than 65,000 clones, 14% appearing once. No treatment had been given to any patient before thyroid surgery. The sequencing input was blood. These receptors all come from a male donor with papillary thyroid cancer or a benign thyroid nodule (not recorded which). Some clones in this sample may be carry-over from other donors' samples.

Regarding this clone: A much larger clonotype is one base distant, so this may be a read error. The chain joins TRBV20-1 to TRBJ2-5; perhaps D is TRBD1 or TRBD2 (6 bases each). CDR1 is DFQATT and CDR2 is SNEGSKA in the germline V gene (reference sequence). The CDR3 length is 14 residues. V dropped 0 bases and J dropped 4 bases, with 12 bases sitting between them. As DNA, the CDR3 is TGCAGTGCTAGAGATTGGGGGGCCGCAGAGACCCAGTACTTC. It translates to CSARDWGAAETQYF.

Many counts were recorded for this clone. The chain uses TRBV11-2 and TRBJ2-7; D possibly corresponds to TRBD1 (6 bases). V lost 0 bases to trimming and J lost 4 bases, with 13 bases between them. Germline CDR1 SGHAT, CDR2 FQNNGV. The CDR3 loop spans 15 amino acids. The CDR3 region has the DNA TGTGCCAGCAGCTTAGATCAGGACAGCTTATACGAGCAGTACGTC. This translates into CASSLDQDSLYEQYV.

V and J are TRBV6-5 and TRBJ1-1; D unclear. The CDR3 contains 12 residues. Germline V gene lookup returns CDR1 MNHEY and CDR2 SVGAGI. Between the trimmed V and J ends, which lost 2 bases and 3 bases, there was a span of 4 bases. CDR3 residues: CASSYRYTEAFF. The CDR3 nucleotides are TGTGCCAGCAGTTACCGGTACACTGAAGCTTTCTTT.

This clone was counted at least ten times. The CDR3 sequence: CASSPQGGTNEKLFF. In nucleotides, the CDR3 is TGTGCCAGCAGCCCCCAAGGGGGCACTAATGAAAAACTGTTTTTT. The V gene is TRBV7-9, the J gene TRBJ1-4, with 7 bases matching TRBD1. With V trimmed by 5 bases and J by 2 bases, 5 bases remained unmatched. Germline loops: CDR1 SEHNR, CDR2 FQNEAQ (reference sequence). This CDR3 comprises 15 residues.

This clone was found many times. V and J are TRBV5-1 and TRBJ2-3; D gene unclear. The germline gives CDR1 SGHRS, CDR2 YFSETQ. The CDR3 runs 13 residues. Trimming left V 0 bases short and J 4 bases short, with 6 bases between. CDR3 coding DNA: TGCGCCAGCAGCTTGGCCGGCCCAGATACGCAGTATTTT. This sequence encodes CASSLAGPDTQYF. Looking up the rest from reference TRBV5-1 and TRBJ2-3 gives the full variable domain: KAGVTQTPRYLIKTRGQQVTLSCSPISGHRSVSWYQQTPGQGLQFLFEYFSETQRNKGNFPGRFSGRQFSNSRSEMNVSTLELGDSALYLCASSLAGPDTQYFGPGTRLTVL.

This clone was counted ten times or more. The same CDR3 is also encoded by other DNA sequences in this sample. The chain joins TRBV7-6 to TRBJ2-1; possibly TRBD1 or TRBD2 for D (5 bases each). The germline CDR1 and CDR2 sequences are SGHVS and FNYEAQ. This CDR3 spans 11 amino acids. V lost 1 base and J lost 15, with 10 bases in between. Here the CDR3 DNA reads TGTGCCAGCAGCTTAGGGGGACGTTCGTTCTTC. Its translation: CASSLGGRSFF. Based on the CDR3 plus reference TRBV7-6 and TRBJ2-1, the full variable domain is GAGVSQSPRYKVTKRGQDVALRCDPISGHVSLYWYRQALGQGPEFLTYFNYEAQQDKSGLPNDRFSAERPEGSISTLTIQRTEQRDSAMYRCASSLGGRSFFGPGTRLTVL.

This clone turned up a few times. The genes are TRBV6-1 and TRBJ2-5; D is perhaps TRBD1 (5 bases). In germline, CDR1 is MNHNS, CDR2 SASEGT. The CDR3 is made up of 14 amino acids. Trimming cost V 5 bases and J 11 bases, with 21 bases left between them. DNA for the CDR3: TGTGCCAGCAGTCTTGTGGAAGGACAAGAGGCACAGTACTTC. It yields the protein CASSLVEGQEAQYF.

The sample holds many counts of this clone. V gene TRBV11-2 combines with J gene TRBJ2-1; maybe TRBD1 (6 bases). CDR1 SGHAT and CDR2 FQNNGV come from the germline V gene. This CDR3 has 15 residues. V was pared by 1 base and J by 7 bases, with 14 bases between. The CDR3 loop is CASSLAGQPRNEQFF. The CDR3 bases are TGTGCCAGCAGCTTAGCGGGACAACCCCGAAATGAGCAGTTCTTC.

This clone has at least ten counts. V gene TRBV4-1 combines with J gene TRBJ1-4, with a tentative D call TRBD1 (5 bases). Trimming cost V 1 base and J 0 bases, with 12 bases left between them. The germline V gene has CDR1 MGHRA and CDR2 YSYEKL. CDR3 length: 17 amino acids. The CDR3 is CASSQAGRGATNEKLFF. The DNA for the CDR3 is TGCGCCAGCAGCCAAGCGGGGCGCGGAGCAACTAATGAAAAACTGTTTTTT.

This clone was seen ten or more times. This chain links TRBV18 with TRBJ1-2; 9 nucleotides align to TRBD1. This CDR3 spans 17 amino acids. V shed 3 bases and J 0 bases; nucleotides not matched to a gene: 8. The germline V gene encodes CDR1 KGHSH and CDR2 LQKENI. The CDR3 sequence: CASSPQGQGAANYGYTF. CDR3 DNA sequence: TGTGCCAGCTCACCTCAGGGACAGGGCGCCGCTAACTATGGCTACACCTTC.

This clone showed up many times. The CDR3 DNA is TGTGCCAGCAGCGTAGAGCCGGGGCCAGGGGTCGGGGAGCTGTTTTTT. Its translation is CASSVEPGPGVGELFF. The chain joins TRBV9 to TRBJ2-2, with D tentatively TRBD1 (6 bases). V lost 0 bases to trimming and J lost 7 bases, with 16 bases between them. The CDR3 has 16 residues. Germline assignment: CDR1 SGDLS and CDR2 YYNGEE.

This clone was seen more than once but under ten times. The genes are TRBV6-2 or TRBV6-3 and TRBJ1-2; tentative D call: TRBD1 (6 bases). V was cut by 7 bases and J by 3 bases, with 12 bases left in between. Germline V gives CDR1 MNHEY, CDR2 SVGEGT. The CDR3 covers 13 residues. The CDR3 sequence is CASIQTGDYGYTF. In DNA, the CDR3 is TGTGCCAGCATCCAGACAGGTGACTATGGCTACACCTTC.

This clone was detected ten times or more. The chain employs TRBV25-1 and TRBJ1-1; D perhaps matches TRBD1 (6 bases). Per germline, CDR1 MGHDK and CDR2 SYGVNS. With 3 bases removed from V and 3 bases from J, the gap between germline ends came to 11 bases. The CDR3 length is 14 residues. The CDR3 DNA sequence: TGTGCCAGCAGTGACAACCGGGGGCACACTGAAGCTTTCTTT. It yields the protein CASSDNRGHTEAFF.

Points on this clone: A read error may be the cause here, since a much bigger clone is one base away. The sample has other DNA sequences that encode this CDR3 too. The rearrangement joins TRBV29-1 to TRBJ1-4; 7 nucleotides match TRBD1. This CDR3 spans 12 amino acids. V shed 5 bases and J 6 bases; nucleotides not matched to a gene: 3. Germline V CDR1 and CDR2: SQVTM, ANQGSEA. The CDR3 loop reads CSVTGAHEKLFF. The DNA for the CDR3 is TGCAGCGTTACAGGGGCGCATGAAAAACTGTTTTTT. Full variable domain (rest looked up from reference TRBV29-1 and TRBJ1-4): SAVISQKPSRDICQRGTSLTIQCQVDSQVTMMFWYRQQPGQSLTLIATANQGSEATYESGFVIDKFPISRPNLTFSTLTVSNMSPEDSSIYLCSVTGAHEKLFFGSGTQLSVL.

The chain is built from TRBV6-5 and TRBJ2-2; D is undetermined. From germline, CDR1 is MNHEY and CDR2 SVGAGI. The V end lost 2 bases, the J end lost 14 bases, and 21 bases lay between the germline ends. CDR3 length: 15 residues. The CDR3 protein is CASSYIFSDAGHLFF. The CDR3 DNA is TGTGCCAGCAGTTACATCTTCTCAGACGCCGGGCATCTGTTTTTT.

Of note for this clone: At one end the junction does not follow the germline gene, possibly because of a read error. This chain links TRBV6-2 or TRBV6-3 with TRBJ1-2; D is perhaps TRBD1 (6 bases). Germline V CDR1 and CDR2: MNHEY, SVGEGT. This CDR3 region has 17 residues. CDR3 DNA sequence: TGTGCCAGCACTTTAGGGGGGGCCCCATCGTTGTGCTATGTCTACACCTTC. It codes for CASTLGGAPSLCYVYTF.

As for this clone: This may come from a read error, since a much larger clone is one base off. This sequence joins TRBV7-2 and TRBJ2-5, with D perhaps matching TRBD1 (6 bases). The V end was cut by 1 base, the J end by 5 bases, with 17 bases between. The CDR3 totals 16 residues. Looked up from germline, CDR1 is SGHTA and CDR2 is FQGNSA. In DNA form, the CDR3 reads TGTGCCAGCAGCTTAGGAAGGACATGGGGGCTGGAGACCCAGTACTTC. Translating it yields CASSLGRTWGLETQYF. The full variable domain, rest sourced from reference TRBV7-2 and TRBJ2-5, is GAGVSQSPSNKVTEKGKDVELRCDPISGHTALYWYRQSLGQGLEFLIYFQGNSAPDKSGLPSDRFSAERTGGSVSTLTIQRTQQEDSAVYLCASSLGRTWGLETQYFGPGTRLLVL.

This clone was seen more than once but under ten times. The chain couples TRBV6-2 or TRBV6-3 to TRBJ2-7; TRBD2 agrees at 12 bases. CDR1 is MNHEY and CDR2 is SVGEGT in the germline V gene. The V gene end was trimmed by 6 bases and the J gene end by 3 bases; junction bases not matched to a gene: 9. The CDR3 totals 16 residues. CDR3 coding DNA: TGTGCCAGCAGCCCTAAGACTAGCGGGAGTTACTACGAGCAGTACTTC. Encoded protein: CASSPKTSGSYYEQYF.

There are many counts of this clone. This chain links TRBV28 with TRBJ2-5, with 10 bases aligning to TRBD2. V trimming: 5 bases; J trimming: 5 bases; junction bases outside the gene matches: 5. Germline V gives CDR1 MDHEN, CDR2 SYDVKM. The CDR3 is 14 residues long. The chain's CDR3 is CASSGAGGRETQYF. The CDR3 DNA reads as TGTGCCAGCAGTGGAGCGGGAGGGCGGGAGACCCAGTACTTC. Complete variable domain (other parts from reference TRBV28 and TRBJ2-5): DVKVTQSSRYLVKRTGEKVFLECVQDMDHENMFWYRQDPGLGLRLIYFSYDVKMKEKGDIPEGYSVSREKKERFSLILESASTNQTSMYLCASSGAGGRETQYFGPGTRLLVL.

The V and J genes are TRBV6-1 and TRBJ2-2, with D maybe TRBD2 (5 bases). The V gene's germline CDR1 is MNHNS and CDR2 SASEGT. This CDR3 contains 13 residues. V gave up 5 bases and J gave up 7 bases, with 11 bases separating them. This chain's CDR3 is CASSKRENGELFF. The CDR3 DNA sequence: TGTGCCAGCAGTAAAAGGGAGAACGGGGAGCTGTTTTTT.

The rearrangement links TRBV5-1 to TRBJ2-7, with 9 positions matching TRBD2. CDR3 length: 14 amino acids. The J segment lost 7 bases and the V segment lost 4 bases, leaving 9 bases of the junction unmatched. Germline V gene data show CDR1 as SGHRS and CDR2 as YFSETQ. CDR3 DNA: TGCGCCAGCAGCGAACCTAGCGGGATGTTAGAGCAGTACTTC. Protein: CASSEPSGMLEQYF.